This T cell receptor (beta chain) was found in a study of cytomegalovirus exposure and HLA in healthy donors. Broader study findings: Later work found most CMV-associated TCR beta chains apparently HLA-restricted. An apparent linkage of common viral pathogens to several of the most significant clusters emerged in a later analysis. Indistinguishable V segments such as TRBV6-2 and TRBV6-3 were excluded. Later work associated around 18,000 TCR beta sequences with HLA alleles at 0.05 false discovery rate.

The PCR ran on 60 Vbeta and 13 Jbeta primers. Produced via immunoSEQ multiplex PCR; TCRdb's table is partial and in-frame only. The sample includes over 150,000 clones, over 70% of them seen just once. Of note for this clone: Its antigen is as yet unknown. Mismatch with germline at one junction end may stem from a read error.

CDR1 is LNHDA and CDR2 is SQIVND in the germline V gene (reference sequence). The CDR3 is 15 amino acids. The sample was PBMCs. The V call is TRBV19, the J call TRBJ2-7; the D gene is possibly TRBD2 (6 bases). The clonotype originates from a young man in good health and CMV-seropositive. The CDR3 DNA sequence: TGTGCCAGTAGCCAACAAGAAACTTTGGACTACGAGCAGTGCTTC. Encoded protein: CASSQQETLDYEQCF.